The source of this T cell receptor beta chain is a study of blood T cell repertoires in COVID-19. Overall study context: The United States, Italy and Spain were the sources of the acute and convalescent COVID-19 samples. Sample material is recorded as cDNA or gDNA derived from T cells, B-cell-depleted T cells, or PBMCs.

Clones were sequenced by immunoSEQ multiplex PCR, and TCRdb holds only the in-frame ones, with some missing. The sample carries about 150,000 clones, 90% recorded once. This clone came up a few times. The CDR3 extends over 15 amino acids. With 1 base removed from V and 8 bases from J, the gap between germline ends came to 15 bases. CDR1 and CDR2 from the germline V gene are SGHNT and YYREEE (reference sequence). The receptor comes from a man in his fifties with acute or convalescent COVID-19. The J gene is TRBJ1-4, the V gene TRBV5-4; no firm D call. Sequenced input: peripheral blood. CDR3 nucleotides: TGTGCCAGCAGCTTGACGCCAGGCCCTCGGGAAAAACTGTTTTTT. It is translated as CASSLTPGPREKLFF.